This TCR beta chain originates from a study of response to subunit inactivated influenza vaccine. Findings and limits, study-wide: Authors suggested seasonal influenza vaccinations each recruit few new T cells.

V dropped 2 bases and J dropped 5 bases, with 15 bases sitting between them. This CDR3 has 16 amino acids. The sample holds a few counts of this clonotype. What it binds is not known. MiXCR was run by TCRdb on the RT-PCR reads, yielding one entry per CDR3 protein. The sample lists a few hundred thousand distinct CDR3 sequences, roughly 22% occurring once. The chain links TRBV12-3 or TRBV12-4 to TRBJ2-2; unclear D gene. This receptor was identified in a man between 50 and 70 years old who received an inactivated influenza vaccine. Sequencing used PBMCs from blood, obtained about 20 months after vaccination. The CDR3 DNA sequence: TGTGCCAGCAGTTTAACGTTATATGGGTTGACCGGGGAGCTGTTTTTT. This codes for CASSLTLYGLTGELFF.